The entry that follows covers one T cell receptor (beta chain) sequence. This sample stems from a study of T cell responses to AZD1222 COVID-19 vaccine. Only in-frame clones appear in the TCRdb table, and some are missing; sequencing was by immunoSEQ multiplex PCR. The profile shows about 120,000 clones, 92% of them singletons. This CDR3 region has 17 residues. V lost 0 bases to trimming and J lost 7 bases, with 18 bases between them. The germline gives CDR1 LNHNV, CDR2 YYDKDF (reference sequence). The chain recombines TRBV15 with TRBJ2-2, with D tentatively TRBD2 (7 bases). The TCR sequence derives from an adult who received the AZD1222 COVID-19 vaccine. Sequencing used peripheral blood, obtained 28 days after the second AZD1222 dose. CDR3: CATSREGEGPRGGELFF. CDR3 in DNA: TGTGCCACCAGCAGAGAGGGGGAGGGTCCCAGGGGCGGGGAGCTGTTTTTT.